This TCR beta chain derives from a study of OX40 agonist ivuxolimab in advanced cancers. Study-wide background: Patients with prior anti-PD-1, anti-PD-L1 or anti-CTLA-4 therapy were eligible; about 41% had some. Notes on the study in general: Expanded clones were, on average, more numerous among CD8+ T cells than CD4+.

TCRdb keeps only in-frame clones here, not all; method: immunoSEQ multiplex PCR. The sample has about 100,000 clones, 90% seen once. A note on this clone: Its antigen is not known.

Germline assignment: CDR1 SGHRS and CDR2 YFSETQ. The germline V and J ends were trimmed by 0 bases and 5 bases, with 17 bases remaining between them. The CDR3 contains 16 residues. Sequencing was performed on CD4+ or CD8+ T cells sorted from blood, taken in a trial of the OX40 agonist ivuxolimab. This TCR derives from an adult with an advanced solid tumor such as melanoma, head and neck, liver or kidney cancer. The chain recombines TRBV5-1 with TRBJ2-5; D is uncertain. As DNA, the CDR3 is TGCGCCAGCAGCTTGGCCGAGAACACCCTGGAGGAGACCCAGTACTTC. Amino acid sequence: CASSLAENTLEETQYF.